This paragraph reports one T cell receptor beta chain. The sample originates from a study of blood T cell repertoires in COVID-19. In the source study's methods: Estimation of nucleated cell counts was performed using reference gene primer amplification. Produced via immunoSEQ multiplex PCR; TCRdb's table is partial and in-frame only. From that table come the V and J calls and clone size; the DNA was used to work out D and trimming. The sample lists roughly 200,000 clones, approximately 81% occurring once. CDR1 and CDR2 (germline): SGHTS, YDEGEE. Trimming at V came to 4 bases and at J to 0 bases, leaving 7 bases not matched to a gene. The CDR3 length is 16 residues.

Sequencing used peripheral blood. This sequence originates from a human donor in a cohort sampled during active COVID-19. The V and J genes are TRBV5-8 and TRBJ2-1; 7 bases match TRBD1. DNA of the CDR3: TGTGCCAGCAGCCACCACCGGGACAGCTCCTACAATGAGCAGTTCTTC. It translates to CASSHHRDSSYNEQFF.